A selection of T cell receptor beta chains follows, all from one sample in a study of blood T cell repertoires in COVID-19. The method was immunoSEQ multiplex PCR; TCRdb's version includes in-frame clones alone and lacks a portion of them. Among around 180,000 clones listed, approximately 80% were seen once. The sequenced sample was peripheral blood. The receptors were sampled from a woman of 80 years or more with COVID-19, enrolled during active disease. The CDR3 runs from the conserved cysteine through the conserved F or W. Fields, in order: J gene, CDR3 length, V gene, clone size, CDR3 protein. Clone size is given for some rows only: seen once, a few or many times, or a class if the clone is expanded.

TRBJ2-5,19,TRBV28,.,CASSLYVTSGRQSQETQYF
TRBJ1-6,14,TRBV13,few,CASTFNSPGSPLHF
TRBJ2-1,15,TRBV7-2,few,CASSTSGSSYNEQFF
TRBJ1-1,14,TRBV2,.,CASSTQGGRTEAFF
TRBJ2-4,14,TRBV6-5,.,CASSPSRGGTIQYF
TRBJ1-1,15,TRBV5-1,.,CASSLAPGGLTEAFF
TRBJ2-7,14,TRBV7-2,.,CASSQDRATYEQYF
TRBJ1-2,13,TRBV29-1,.,CSVVTGDRYGYTF
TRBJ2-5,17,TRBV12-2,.,CASRLARDRGRPETQYF
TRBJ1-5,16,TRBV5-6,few,CASSPGTGAHNQPQHF
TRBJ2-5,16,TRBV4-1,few,CASSQVASGLEETQYF
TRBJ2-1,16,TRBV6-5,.,CASSYRGSGNGHEQFF
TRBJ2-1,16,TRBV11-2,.,CASSRPTSWPYNEQFF
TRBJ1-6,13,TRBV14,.,CASCRVRDSPLHF
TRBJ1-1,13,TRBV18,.,CASLPEVNTEAFF
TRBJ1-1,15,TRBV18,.,CASSPTTGGRTEAFF
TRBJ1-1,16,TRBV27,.,CASSLLYNRAPTEAFF
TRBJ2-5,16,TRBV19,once,CASSIGSSGGSETQYF
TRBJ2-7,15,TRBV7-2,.,CASSSMLAGATYEHF
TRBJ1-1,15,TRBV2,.,CASSEAVVVYTEAFF
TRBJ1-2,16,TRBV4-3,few,CASSQERTGVVYGYTF
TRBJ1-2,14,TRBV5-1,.,CASSPGAEGYGYTF
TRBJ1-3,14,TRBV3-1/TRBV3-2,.,CASSQSGLGNTIYF
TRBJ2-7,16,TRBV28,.,CASSFGPSGGPYEQYF
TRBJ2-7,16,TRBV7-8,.,CASSLTTSGGPYEQYF
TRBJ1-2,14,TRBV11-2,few,CASLGPGGDYGYTF
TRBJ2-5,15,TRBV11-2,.,CASSLAGGSWETQYF
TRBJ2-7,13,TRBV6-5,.,CASRAGFSYEQYF
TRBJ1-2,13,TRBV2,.,CASSEARGSGYTF
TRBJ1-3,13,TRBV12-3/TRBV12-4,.,CASSFRAGNTIYF
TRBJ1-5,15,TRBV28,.,CASSFEDSTLQPQHF
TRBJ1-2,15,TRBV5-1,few,CASSLGGREPGGYTF
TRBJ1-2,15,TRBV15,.,CATSRDRVPNYGYTF
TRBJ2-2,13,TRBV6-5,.,CASSYLAHGELFF
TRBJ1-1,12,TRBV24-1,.,CATGNGGTEAFF
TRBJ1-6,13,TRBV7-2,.,CASSSDSGSPLHF
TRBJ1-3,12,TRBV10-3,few,CAISLSGNTIYF
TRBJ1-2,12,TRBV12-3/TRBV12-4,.,CASSLGGDGYTF
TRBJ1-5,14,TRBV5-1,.,CASSLGYSNQPQHF
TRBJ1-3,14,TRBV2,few,CASSLTISGNTIYF
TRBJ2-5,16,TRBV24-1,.,CATSAGTSGFQETQYF
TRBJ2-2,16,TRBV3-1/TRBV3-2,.,CASSQDWQSNTGELFF
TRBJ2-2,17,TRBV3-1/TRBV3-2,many,CASSPLGGQGITGELFF
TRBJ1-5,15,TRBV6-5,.,CASRSGHSVNQPQHF
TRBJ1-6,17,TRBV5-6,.,CASSLRPDRGGNSPLHF
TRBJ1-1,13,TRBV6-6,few,CASGATGGTEAFF
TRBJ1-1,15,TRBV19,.,CASSIGGTVNTEAFF